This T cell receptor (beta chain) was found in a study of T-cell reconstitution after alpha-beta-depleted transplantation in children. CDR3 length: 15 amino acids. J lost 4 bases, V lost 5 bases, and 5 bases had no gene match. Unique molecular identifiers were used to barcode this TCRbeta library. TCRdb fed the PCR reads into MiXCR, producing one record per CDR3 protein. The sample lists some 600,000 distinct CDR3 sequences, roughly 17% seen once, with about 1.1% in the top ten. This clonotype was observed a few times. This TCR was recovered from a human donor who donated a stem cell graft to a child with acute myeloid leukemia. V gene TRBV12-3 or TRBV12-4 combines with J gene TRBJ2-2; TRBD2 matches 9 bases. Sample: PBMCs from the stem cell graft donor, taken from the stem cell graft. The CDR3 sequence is CASSPLAGATGELFF. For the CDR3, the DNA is TGTGCCAGCAGTCCTTTAGCGGGGGCCACCGGGGAGCTGTTTTTT.